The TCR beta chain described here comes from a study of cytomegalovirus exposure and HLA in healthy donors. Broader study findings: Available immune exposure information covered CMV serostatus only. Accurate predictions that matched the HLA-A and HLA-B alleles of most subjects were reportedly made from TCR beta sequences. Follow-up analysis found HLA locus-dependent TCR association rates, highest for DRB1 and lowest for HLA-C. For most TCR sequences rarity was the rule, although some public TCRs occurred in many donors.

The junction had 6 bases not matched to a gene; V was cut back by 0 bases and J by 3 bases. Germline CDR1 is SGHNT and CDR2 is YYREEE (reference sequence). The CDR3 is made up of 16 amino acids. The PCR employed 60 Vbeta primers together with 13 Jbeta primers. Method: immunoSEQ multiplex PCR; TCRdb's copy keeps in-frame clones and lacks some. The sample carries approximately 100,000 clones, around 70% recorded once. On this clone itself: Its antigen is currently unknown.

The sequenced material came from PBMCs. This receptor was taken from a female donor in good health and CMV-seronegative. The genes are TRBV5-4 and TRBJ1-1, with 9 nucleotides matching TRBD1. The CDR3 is CASSLVGTGSHTEAFF. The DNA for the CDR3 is TGTGCCAGCAGCTTGGTGGGGACAGGGTCTCACACTGAAGCTTTCTTT.